The 25 T cell receptor beta chains below all came from one sample that was sequenced in a study of shared clonotypes between healthy human individuals. Data came from immunoSEQ multiplex PCR; TCRdb stores just in-frame clones and leaves some out. The sample consists of about 1,800,000 clones, about 94% of them appearing once. CD45RO negativity and positive selection for CCR7 defined naive CD8 cells, a population that excluded terminally differentiated effector memory CD45RA+ cells. Sequenced material: naive CD8+ T cells sorted from blood. The receptors here all came from a man aged 18 to 35 in good health.

On this clone: Other DNA sequences from this sample encode an identical CDR3 as well. The chain uses TRBV6-5 and TRBJ2-5, with TRBD1 as a possible D gene (6 bases). Per the germline V gene, CDR1 is MNHEY and CDR2 is SVGAGI. Deletions cut 2 bases from V and 2 bases from J, with 12 bases between. The CDR3 has 15 residues. Written as DNA, the CDR3 is TGTGCCAGCAGTTACGGCCAGGGGCTACAAGAGACCCAGTACTTC. It yields the protein CASSYGQGLQETQYF.

As concerns this clone: The same CDR3 also results from other DNA sequences found in this sample. The chain couples TRBV4-1 to TRBJ2-7; D not certain. Trimming cost V 5 bases and J 4 bases, with 9 bases left between them. CDR1 is MGHRA, CDR2 YSYEKL, per germline. This CDR3 is built from 12 residues. The CDR3 here is CASSREGYEQYF. DNA for the CDR3: TGCGCCAGCAGCAGGGAAGGGTACGAGCAGTACTTC.

This chain links TRBV7-9 with TRBJ1-3; D is unresolved. V lost 7 bases and J 1 base, leaving 5 bases between the germline ends. The CDR3 covers 12 residues. Germline V gene data show CDR1 as SEHNR and CDR2 as FQNEAQ (reference sequence). The CDR3, as DNA: TGTGCCAGCACCGGGTCTGGAAACACCATATATTTT. The encoded protein is CASTGSGNTIYF.

The chain is built from TRBV10-3 and TRBJ2-5; tentative D call: TRBD2 (6 bases). V lost 8 bases and J lost 4, with 14 bases in between. Looked up from germline, CDR1 is ENHRY and CDR2 is SYGVKD. This CDR3 spans 13 amino acids. The CDR3 here is CAIGRDVGETQYF. CDR3 in DNA: TGTGCCATCGGGCGGGACGTAGGAGAGACCCAGTACTTC.

The chain joins TRBV6-6 to TRBJ1-2; 9 bases agree with TRBD1. CDR1 is MNHNY and CDR2 is SVGAGI in the germline V gene (reference sequence). Unmatched junction bases numbered 5, after V lost 2 bases and J lost 1 base. The length of the CDR3 is 16 residues. CDR3 sequence reads: CASSYLRTGDNYGYTF. The CDR3 nucleotides are TGTGCCAGCAGTTACCTCAGGACAGGGGATAACTATGGCTACACCTTC.

CDR3 amino acids: CASSPLFVSNEKLFF. The DNA of the CDR3 is TGCGCCAGCAGCCCCCTATTTGTCTCTAATGAAAAACTGTTTTTT. The chain employs TRBV4-1 and TRBJ1-4; D uncertain. CDR3 length: 15 amino acids. The V gene's germline CDR1 is MGHRA and CDR2 YSYEKL. Trimming shortened V by 4 bases and J by 3 bases, and 12 bases separated the two germline ends.

The rearrangement uses TRBV28 and TRBJ1-4; D gene ambiguous. CDR3 length: 14 residues. Between the trimmed V and J ends, which lost 7 bases and 3 bases, there was a span of 12 bases. CDR1 is MDHEN, CDR2 SYDVKM, per germline. The CDR3 here is CASTPITANEKLFF. CDR3 DNA: TGTGCCAGCACTCCAATAACGGCTAATGAAAAACTGTTTTTT.

The rearrangement uses TRBV6-5 and TRBJ1-1, with D perhaps matching TRBD1 (6 bases). Trimming removed 6 bases at V and 4 bases at J, with 15 bases between. CDR1 and CDR2 (germline): MNHEY, SVGAGI. The CDR3 is made up of 14 amino acids. CDR3 region: CASSPRTGLTEAFF. DNA of the CDR3: TGTGCCAGCAGCCCCCGAACAGGGCTCACTGAAGCTTTCTTT.

About this clone: Other DNA sequences in this specimen translate into the identical CDR3. V gene TRBV6-1 combines with J gene TRBJ2-7, with 8 bases fitting TRBD1. The CDR3 extends over 14 amino acids. Germline loops: CDR1 MNHNS, CDR2 SASEGT. The junction had 8 bases not matched to a gene; V was cut back by 8 bases and J by 2 bases. DNA of the CDR3: TGTGCCAGCTCCCGGCGGGGACAGGCCTACGAGCAGTACTTC. It codes for CASSRRGQAYEQYF.

This sequence joins TRBV7-9 and TRBJ2-7, with D possibly matching TRBD2 (6 bases). Germline V gives CDR1 SEHNR, CDR2 FQNEAQ (reference sequence). V dropped 3 bases and J dropped 4 bases, with 13 bases sitting between them. The CDR3 totals 14 residues. CDR3 protein: CASSFGGVTYEQYF. As DNA, the CDR3 is TGTGCCAGCAGCTTTGGAGGGGTGACATACGAGCAGTACTTC.

The V call is TRBV28, the J call TRBJ1-6, with 7 positions matching TRBD1. The CDR3 spans 15 residues. Trimming took 9 bases from V and 11 from J; bases not matched to a gene: 16. Germline values: CDR1 MDHEN, CDR2 SYDVKM. The CDR3 loop is CARLKTGTVFPPLHF. Written as DNA, the CDR3 is TGTGCCAGGCTTAAAACCGGGACAGTTTTTCCACCCCTCCACTTT.

This clone appeared once. The chain is built from TRBV10-2 and TRBJ1-1, with D possibly TRBD1 on 5 matching bases. Per germline, CDR1 WSHSY and CDR2 SAAADI. V lost 0 bases and J lost 5, with 10 bases in between. The CDR3 is made up of 14 amino acids. This chain's CDR3 is CASSESRAGTEAFF. CDR3 in DNA: TGCGCCAGCAGTGAGTCACGGGCAGGGACTGAAGCTTTCTTT.

This sequence joins TRBV11-2 and TRBJ1-1; 7 nucleotides agree with TRBD1. From germline, CDR1 is SGHAT and CDR2 FQNNGV. The V segment lost 2 bases and the J segment 4 bases; nucleotides outside the gene matches: 10. This CDR3 spans 16 amino acids. This chain's CDR3 is CASSLTGEISGTEAFF. The CDR3 DNA follows: TGTGCCAGCAGCTTAACAGGGGAAATTTCGGGCACTGAAGCTTTCTTT.

A note on this clone: Other nucleotide sequences in the sample specify the same CDR3. This chain links TRBV7-9 with TRBJ1-2, with D possibly being TRBD1 (6 bases). Trimming cost V 5 bases and J 5 bases, with 12 bases left between them. The CDR3 sequence is 13 residues long. Germline V gives CDR1 SEHNR, CDR2 FQNEAQ (reference sequence). CDR3 amino acids: CASSPDSLYGYTF. The CDR3 DNA reads TGTGCCAGCAGCCCGGACAGCTTATATGGCTACACCTTC.

The chain combines TRBV30 with TRBJ2-3; 10 bases are a match to TRBD2. In germline, CDR1 is GTSNPN, CDR2 SVGIG (reference sequence). V dropped 1 base and J dropped 5; count of bases not matched to a gene: 6. This CDR3 region has 15 residues. For the CDR3, the DNA is TGTGCCTGGAGTGGAGCGGGAGGGACTAAAGATACGCAGTATTTT. Its translation is CAWSGAGGTKDTQYF.

The chain is built from TRBV27 and TRBJ2-3; 10 bases match TRBD2. Germline CDR1 MNHEY, CDR2 SMNVEV (reference sequence). The CDR3 has 15 amino acids. The V segment lost 4 bases and the J segment 5 bases; nucleotides outside the gene matches: 6. In nucleotides, the CDR3 is TGTGCCAGCAGTTGGGGGACTAGCGCGGGAGATACGCAGTATTTT. This gives the protein CASSWGTSAGDTQYF.

J is TRBJ2-5 and V is TRBV21-1; TRBD1 was called by the table and not checked on the DNA. TRBV21-1 is described as a pseudogene. The CDR3 extends over 17 amino acids. The CDR3 is CASSKGQGSRGQETQYF. DNA for the CDR3: TGTGCCAGCAGCAAAGGGCAGGGGTCAAGGGGGCAAGAGACCCAGTACTTC.

In this sample, this clone turned up once. The chain joins TRBV10-3 to TRBJ2-2, with a tentative D call TRBD2 (5 bases). V dropped 6 bases and J dropped 2 bases, with 7 bases sitting between them. CDR1 and CDR2 (germline): ENHRY, SYGVKD. The CDR3 is 13 residues long. The CDR3 reads CAIRDFNTGELFF. DNA for the CDR3: TGTGCCATCAGGGACTTTAACACCGGGGAGCTGTTTTTT.

This rearrangement joins TRBV19 to TRBJ2-7; TRBD2 matches at 8 bases. The V segment lost 6 bases and the J segment 3 bases; nucleotides outside the gene matches: 4. CDR1 and CDR2 (germline): LNHDA, SQIVND (reference sequence). The CDR3 spans 13 residues. CDR3 bases: TGTGCCAGTAGCTTTACTAGCGGCTACGAGCAGTACTTC. Its protein product is CASSFTSGYEQYF.

The chain combines TRBV7-9 with TRBJ1-6; 7 bases line up with TRBD1. Germline V lookup: CDR1 SEHNR, CDR2 FQNEAQ (reference sequence). This CDR3 region has 15 residues. Trimming cost V 4 bases and J 8 bases; bases outside gene matches: 8. This CDR3 reads CASSSPQGVDSPLHF. The CDR3 nucleotides are TGTGCCAGCAGCTCGCCCCAGGGGGTGGATTCACCCCTCCACTTT. The variable domain in full, completed from reference TRBV7-9 and TRBJ1-6, reads DTGVSQNPRHKITKRGQNVTFRCDPISEHNRLYWYRQTLGQGPEFLTYFQNEAQLEKSRLLSDRFSAERPKGSFSTLEIQRTEQGDSAMYLCASSSPQGVDSPLHFGNGTRLTVT.

The CDR3 region is CASSQTPGQGNQPQHF. In DNA, the CDR3 is TGCGCCAGCAGCCAAACGCCGGGACAGGGGAATCAGCCCCAGCATTTT. J is TRBJ1-5 and V is TRBV4-1; 10 bases map to TRBD1. CDR3 size: 16 residues. The V segment lost 2 bases and the J segment 4 bases; nucleotides outside the gene matches: 5. Germline V gene lookup returns CDR1 MGHRA and CDR2 YSYEKL.

The V and J genes are TRBV4-1 and TRBJ2-5; 7 positions match TRBD1. Germline V gene lookup returns CDR1 MGHRA and CDR2 YSYEKL. The CDR3 spans 17 residues. The V and J ends lost 0 bases and 2 bases, in that order; junction bases with no gene match: 9. DNA for the CDR3: TGCGCCAGCAGCCAAGAGGGGGCCGGGACAGAACAAGAGACCCAGTACTTC. The encoded protein is CASSQEGAGTEQETQYF.

This clone came up once. The chain joins TRBV6-1 to TRBJ2-7, with 7 bases fitting TRBD2. The J segment lost 5 bases and the V segment lost 3 bases, leaving 7 bases of the junction unmatched. The germline V gene encodes CDR1 MNHNS and CDR2 SASEGT. The CDR3 runs 14 residues. This CDR3 reads CASSEQGGVDEQYF. CDR3 nucleotide sequence: TGTGCCAGCAGTGAGCAGGGAGGGGTCGACGAGCAGTACTTC.

The chain couples TRBV7-8 to TRBJ2-7; 7 nucleotides match TRBD1. Trimming removed 2 bases from V and 6 bases from J; junction bases left unmatched: 10. The CDR3 has 15 amino acids. Germline loops: CDR1 SGHVS, CDR2 FQNEAQ. The CDR3 loop is CASSLIRGSGLEQYF. CDR3 sequence (DNA): TGTGCCAGCAGCTTAATCAGGGGGTCAGGACTCGAGCAGTACTTC.

This rearrangement joins TRBV27 to TRBJ1-2; tentative D call: TRBD1 (6 bases). V was trimmed by 5 bases and J by 8 bases, leaving 12 bases between them. Looked up from germline, CDR1 is MNHEY and CDR2 is SMNVEV (reference sequence). The CDR3 sequence is 12 residues long. The CDR3 bases are TGTGCCAGCAGTCCGGGGGGCGGGGGCTACACCTTC. This codes for CASSPGGGGYTF.